This T cell receptor beta chain derives from a study of blood T cell repertoires in COVID-19. Study-level background: Donors in the United States, Italy and Spain gave samples during acute or convalescent COVID-19. From T cells, B-cell-depleted T cells, or PBMCs came the material, which was cDNA or gDNA.

As processed by the authors: Amplification from reference gene primers served as the basis for estimated nucleated cell counts. TCRdb keeps only in-frame clones here, not all; method: immunoSEQ multiplex PCR. V and J calls and clone size follow that table, whereas D and trimming were derived from the DNA. The sample contains fewer than 100,000 clones, around nine tenths of which appear only once. The germline V gene has CDR1 SEHNR and CDR2 FQNEAQ (reference sequence). This CDR3 has 14 amino acids. The V and J ends lost 0 bases and 4 bases, in that order; junction bases with no gene match: 1. Sequenced sample: peripheral blood. This TCR came from a human donor in a cohort sampled during active COVID-19. The chain joins TRBV7-9 to TRBJ1-2, with 8 positions matching TRBD1. DNA of the CDR3: TGTGCCAGCAGCTTAGCTGGGACAGGCTATGGCTACACCTTC. This encodes CASSLAGTGYGYTF.